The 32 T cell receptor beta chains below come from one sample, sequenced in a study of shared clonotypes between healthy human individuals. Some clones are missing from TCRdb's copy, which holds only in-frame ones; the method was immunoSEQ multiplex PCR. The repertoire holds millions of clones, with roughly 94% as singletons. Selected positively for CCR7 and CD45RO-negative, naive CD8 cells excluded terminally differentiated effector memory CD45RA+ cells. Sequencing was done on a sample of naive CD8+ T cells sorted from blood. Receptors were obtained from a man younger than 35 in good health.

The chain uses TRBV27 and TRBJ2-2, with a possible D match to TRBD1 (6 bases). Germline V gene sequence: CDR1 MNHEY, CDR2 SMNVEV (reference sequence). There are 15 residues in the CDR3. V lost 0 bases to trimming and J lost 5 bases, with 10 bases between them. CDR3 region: CASSLSGHVTGELFF. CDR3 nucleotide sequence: TGTGCCAGCAGTTTATCGGGACACGTGACCGGGGAGCTGTTTTTT.

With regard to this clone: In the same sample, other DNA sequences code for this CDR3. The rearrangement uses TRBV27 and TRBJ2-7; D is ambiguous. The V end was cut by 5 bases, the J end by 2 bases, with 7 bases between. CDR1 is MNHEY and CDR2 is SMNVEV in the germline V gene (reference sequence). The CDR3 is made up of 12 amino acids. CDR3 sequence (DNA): TGTGCCAGCAGTCCCGGGCCCTACGAGCAGTACTTC. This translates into CASSPGPYEQYF.

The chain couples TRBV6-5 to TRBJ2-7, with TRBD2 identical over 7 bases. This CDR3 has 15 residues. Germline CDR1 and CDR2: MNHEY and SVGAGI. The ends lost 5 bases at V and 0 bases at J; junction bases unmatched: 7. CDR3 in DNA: TGTGCCAGCAGTCCATGGGACTACCTCTCCTACGAGCAGTACTTC. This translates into CASSPWDYLSYEQYF.

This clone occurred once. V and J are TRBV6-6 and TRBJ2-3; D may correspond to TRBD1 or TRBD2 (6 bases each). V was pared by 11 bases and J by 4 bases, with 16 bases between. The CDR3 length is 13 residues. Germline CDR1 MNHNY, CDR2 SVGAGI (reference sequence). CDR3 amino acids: CAYRGGGSDTQYF. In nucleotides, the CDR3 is TGTGCCTACCGTGGAGGGGGGTCAGATACGCAGTATTTT.

The DNA for the CDR3 is TGTGCCAGCAGCGACCGATTCTCTGGAAACACCATATATTTT. Translation: CASSDRFSGNTIYF. The rearrangement uses TRBV9 and TRBJ1-3; D uncertain. The CDR3 is 14 amino acids. Between the trimmed V and J ends, which lost 3 bases and 0 bases, there was a span of 7 bases. In germline, CDR1 is SGDLS, CDR2 YYNGEE.

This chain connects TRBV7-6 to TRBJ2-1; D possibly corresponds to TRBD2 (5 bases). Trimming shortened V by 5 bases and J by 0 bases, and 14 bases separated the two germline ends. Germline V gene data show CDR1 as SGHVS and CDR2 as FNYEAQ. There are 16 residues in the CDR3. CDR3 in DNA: TGTGCCAGCAGCCAAAGTGTGGGGAGCTCCTACAATGAGCAGTTCTTC. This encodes CASSQSVGSSYNEQFF. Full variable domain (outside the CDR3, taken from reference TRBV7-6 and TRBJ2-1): GAGVSQSPRYKVTKRGQDVALRCDPISGHVSLYWYRQALGQGPEFLTYFNYEAQQDKSGLPNDRFSAERPEGSISTLTIQRTEQRDSAMYRCASSQSVGSSYNEQFFGPGTRLTVL.

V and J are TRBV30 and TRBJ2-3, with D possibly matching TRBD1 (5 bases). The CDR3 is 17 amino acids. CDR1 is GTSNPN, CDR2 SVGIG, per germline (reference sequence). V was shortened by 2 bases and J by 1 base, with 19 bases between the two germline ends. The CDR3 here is CAWSQDFQGWGTDTQYF. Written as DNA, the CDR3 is TGTGCCTGGAGTCAGGATTTCCAGGGCTGGGGCACAGATACGCAGTATTTT.

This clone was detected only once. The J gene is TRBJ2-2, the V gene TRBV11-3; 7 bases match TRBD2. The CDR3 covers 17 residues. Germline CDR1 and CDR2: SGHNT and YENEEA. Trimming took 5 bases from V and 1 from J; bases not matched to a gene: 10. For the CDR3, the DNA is TGTGCCAGCAGCCCCCCGCCTGGGAGGGAGAACACCGGGGAGCTGTTTTTT. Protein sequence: CASSPPPGRENTGELFF.

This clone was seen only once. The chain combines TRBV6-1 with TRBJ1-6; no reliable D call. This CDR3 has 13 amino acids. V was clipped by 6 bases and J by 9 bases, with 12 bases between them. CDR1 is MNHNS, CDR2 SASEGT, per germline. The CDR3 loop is CASRPGPGSPLHF. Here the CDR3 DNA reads TGTGCCAGCAGGCCCGGCCCGGGTTCACCCCTCCACTTT.

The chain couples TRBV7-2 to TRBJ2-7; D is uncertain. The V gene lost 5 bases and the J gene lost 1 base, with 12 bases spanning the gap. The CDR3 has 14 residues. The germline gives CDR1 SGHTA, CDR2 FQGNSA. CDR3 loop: CASSLHYGSYEQYF. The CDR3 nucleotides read TGTGCCAGCAGCCTCCACTACGGATCCTACGAGCAGTACTTC.

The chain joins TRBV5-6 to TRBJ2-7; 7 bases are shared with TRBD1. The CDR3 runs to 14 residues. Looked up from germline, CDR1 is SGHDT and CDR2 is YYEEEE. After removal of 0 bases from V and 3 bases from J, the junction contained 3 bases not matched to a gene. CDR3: CASSLVRQGYEQYF. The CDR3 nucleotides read TGTGCCAGCAGCTTGGTCCGACAGGGCTACGAGCAGTACTTC.

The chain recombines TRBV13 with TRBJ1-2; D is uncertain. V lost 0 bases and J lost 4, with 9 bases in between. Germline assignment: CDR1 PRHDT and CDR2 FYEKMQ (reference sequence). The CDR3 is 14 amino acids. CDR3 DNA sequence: TGTGCCAGCAGCTTAGGGGAGCGGGGCTATGGCTACACCTTC. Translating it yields CASSLGERGYGYTF.

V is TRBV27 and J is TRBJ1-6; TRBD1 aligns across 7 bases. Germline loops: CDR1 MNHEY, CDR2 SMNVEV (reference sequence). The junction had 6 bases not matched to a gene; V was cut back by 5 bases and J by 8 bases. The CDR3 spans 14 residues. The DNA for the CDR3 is TGTGCCAGCAGTCAAGACAGGGAGGATTCACCCCTCCACTTT. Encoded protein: CASSQDREDSPLHF.

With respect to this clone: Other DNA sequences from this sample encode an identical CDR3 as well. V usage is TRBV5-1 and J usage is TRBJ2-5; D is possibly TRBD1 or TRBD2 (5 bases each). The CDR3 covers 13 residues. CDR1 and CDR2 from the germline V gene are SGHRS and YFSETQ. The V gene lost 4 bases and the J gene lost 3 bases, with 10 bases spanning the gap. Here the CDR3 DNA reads TGCGCCAGCAGCGGGACGCTGGAAGAGACCCAGTACTTC. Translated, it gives CASSGTLEETQYF.

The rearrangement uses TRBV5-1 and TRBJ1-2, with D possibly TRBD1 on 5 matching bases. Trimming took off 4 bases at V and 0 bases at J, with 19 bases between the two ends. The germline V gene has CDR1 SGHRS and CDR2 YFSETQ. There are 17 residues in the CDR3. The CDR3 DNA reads TGCGCCAGCAGCCCCAAGGGGCAGTTAATATCTAACTATGGCTACACCTTC. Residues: CASSPKGQLISNYGYTF. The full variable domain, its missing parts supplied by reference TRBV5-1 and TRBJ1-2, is KAGVTQTPRYLIKTRGQQVTLSCSPISGHRSVSWYQQTPGQGLQFLFEYFSETQRNKGNFPGRFSGRQFSNSRSEMNVSTLELGDSALYLCASSPKGQLISNYGYTFGSGTRLTVV.

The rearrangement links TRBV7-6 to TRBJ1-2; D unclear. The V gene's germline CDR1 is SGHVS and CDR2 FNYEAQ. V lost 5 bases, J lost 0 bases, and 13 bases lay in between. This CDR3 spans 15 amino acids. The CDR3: CASSHIWETNYGYTF. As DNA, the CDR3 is TGTGCCAGCAGCCACATATGGGAGACTAACTATGGCTACACCTTC.

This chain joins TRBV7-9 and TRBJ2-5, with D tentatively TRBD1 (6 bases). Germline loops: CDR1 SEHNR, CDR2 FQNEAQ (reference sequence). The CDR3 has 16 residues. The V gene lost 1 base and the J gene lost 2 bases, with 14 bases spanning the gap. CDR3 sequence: CASSLVVRDTQETQYF. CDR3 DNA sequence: TGTGCCAGCAGCTTAGTGGTTAGGGACACACAAGAGACCCAGTACTTC.

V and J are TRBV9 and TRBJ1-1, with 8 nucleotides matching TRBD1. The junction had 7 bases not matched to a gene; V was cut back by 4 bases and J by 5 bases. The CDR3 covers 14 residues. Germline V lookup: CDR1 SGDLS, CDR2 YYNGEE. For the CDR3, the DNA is TGTGCCAGCAGCAAGACAGGGGTAGGGACTGAAGCTTTCTTT. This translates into CASSKTGVGTEAFF.

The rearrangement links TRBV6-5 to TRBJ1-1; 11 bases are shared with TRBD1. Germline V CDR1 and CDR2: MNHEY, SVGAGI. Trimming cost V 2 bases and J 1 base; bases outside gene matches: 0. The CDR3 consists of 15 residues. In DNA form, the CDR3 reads TGTGCCAGCAGTTACGGACAGGGGGCGAACACTGAAGCTTTCTTT. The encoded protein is CASSYGQGANTEAFF.

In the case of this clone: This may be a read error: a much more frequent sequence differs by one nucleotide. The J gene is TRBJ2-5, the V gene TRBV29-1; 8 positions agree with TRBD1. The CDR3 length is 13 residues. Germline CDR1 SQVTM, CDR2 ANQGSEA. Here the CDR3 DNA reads TGCAGCCTACGGACAGGGTCAGCAGAGACCCAGCACTTC. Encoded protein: CSLRTGSAETQHF.

The CDR3 is CASSLGSGGRDTQYF. In DNA, the CDR3 is TGTGCCAGCAGCTTAGGGTCGGGGGGGCGCGATACGCAGTATTTT. This chain links TRBV7-9 with TRBJ2-3, with 8 bases that match TRBD2. The V gene's germline CDR1 is SEHNR and CDR2 FQNEAQ (reference sequence). The J segment lost 6 bases and the V segment lost 1 base, leaving 6 bases of the junction unmatched. CDR3 length: 15 residues.

The DNA of the CDR3 is TGTGCCAGCAGTTTACGACTAGCGACCTACAATGAGCAGTTCTTC. It encodes CASSLRLATYNEQFF. The chain has TRBV27 and TRBJ2-1, with TRBD2 matching over 8 bases. This CDR3 has 15 residues. The germline CDR1 and CDR2 sequences are MNHEY and SMNVEV (reference sequence). The J segment lost 2 bases and the V segment lost 2 bases, leaving 2 bases of the junction unmatched.

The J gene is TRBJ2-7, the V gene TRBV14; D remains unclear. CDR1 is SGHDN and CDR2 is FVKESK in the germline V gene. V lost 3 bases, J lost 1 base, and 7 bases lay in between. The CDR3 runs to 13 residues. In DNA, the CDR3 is TGTGCCAGCAGCCATCCCTGGTCCTACGAGCAGTACTTC. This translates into CASSHPWSYEQYF.

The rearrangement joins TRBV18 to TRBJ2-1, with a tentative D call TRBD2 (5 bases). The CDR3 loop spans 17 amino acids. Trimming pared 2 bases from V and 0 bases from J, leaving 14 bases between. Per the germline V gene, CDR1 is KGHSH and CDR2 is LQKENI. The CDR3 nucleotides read TGTGCCAGCTCACCAGAAAAGCGGCTCGACTCCTACAATGAGCAGTTCTTC. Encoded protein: CASSPEKRLDSYNEQFF.

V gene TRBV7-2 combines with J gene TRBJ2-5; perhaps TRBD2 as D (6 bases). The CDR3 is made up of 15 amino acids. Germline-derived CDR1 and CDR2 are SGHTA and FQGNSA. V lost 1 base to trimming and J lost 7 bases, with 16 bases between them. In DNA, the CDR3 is TGTGCCAGCAGCTTAGGTTGGGCCGCGGGGTGGACCCAGTACTTC. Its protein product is CASSLGWAAGWTQYF.

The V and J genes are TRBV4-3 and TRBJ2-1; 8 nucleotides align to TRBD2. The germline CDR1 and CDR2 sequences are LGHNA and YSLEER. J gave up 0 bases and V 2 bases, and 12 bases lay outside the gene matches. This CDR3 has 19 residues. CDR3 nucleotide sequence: TGCGCCAGCAGCCAACCTACAGACACTAGCGGCGTCTCCTACAATGAGCAGTTCTTC. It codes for CASSQPTDTSGVSYNEQFF.

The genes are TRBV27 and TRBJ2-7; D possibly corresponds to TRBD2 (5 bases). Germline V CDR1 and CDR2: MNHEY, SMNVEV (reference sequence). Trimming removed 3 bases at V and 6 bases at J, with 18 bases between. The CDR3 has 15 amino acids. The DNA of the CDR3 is TGTGCCAGCAGTTTTCTGCCCGATGTTGCGGGCGAGCAGTACTTC. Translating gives CASSFLPDVAGEQYF.

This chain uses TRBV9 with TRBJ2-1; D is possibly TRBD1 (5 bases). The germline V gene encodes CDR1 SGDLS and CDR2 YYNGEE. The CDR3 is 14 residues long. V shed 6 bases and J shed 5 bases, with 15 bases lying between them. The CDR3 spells CASTPGNFHNEQFF. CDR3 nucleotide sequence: TGTGCCAGCACTCCAGGGAATTTCCACAATGAGCAGTTCTTC. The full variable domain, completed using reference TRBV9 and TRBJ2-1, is DSGVTQTPKHLITATGQRVTLRCSPRSGDLSVYWYQQSLDQGLQFLIQYYNGEERAKGNILERFSAQQFPDLHSELNLSSLELGDSALYFCASTPGNFHNEQFFGPGTRLTVL.

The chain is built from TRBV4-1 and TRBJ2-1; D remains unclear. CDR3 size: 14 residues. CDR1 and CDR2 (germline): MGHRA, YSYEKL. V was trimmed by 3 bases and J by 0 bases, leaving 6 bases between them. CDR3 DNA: TGCGCCAGCAGCCAGATCAGCTCCTACAATGAGCAGTTCTTC. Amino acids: CASSQISSYNEQFF.

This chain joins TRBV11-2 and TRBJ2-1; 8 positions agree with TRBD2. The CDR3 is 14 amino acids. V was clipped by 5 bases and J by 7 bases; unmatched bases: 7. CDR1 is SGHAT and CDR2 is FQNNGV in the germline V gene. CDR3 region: CASSPGLESNEQFF. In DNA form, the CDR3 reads TGTGCCAGCAGCCCGGGACTAGAGAGTAATGAGCAGTTCTTC.

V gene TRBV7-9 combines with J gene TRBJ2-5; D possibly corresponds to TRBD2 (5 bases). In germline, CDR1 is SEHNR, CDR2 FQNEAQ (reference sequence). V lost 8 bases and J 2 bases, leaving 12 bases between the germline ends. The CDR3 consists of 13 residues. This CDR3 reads CASEDSWQETQYF. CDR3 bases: TGTGCCAGCGAGGACTCCTGGCAAGAGACCCAGTACTTC. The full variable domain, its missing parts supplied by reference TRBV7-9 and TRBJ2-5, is DTGVSQNPRHKITKRGQNVTFRCDPISEHNRLYWYRQTLGQGPEFLTYFQNEAQLEKSRLLSDRFSAERPKGSFSTLEIQRTEQGDSAMYLCASEDSWQETQYFGPGTRLLVL.

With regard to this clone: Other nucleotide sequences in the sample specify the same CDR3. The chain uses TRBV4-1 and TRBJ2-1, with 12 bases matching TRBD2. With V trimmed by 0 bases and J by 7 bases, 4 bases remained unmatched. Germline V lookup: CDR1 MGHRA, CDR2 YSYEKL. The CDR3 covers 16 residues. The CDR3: CASSQETSGGGNEQFF. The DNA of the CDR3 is TGCGCCAGCAGCCAAGAGACTAGCGGGGGAGGGAATGAGCAGTTCTTC.